Below are 3 T cell receptor beta chains sequenced from a single sample in a study of human T cells and chemical hapten exposure. TCRdb re-called the RACE reads through MiXCR, storing one row per CDR3 protein. The sample consists of roughly 380,000 distinct CDR3 sequences, 4% to 5.5% of them appearing once. Time point denoted: patch test 1, 2 weeks after DPC sensitization. Treatment reported: therapeutic diphenylcyclopropenone sensitization with weekly scalp DPC. Sequenced material: whole blood, taken in connection with sensitization to the hapten diphenylcyclopropenone (DPC). The source of these receptors is a woman in her fifties or sixties with alopecia areata. Some clones in this sample may be carry-over from other donors' samples.

This clonotype was seen only a few times. The rearrangement links TRBV10-3 to TRBJ2-7; a possible D gene is TRBD1 (6 bases). The V gene lost 9 bases and the J gene lost 0 bases, with 15 bases spanning the gap. This CDR3 has 14 residues. From germline, CDR1 is ENHRY and CDR2 SYGVKD. The CDR3 loop is CAMGSGTNSYEQYF. CDR3 DNA sequence: TGTGCCATGGGGTCCGGGACAAACTCCTACGAGCAGTACTTC.

This clonotype has ten or more counts. The chain employs TRBV11-2 and TRBJ1-2; 9 bases fit TRBD1. Germline V gene lookup returns CDR1 SGHAT and CDR2 FQNNGV. The CDR3 loop spans 15 amino acids. Trimming took 4 bases from V and 4 from J; bases not matched to a gene: 7. Written as DNA, the CDR3 is TGTGCCAGCAGCTACGACAGGGGGATAGGCTATGGCTACACCTTC. It specifies CASSYDRGIGYGYTF.

This clonotype was counted ten times or more. The chain couples TRBV12-3 or TRBV12-4 to TRBJ2-2; 7 bases are a match to TRBD2. Germline trimming cut 3 bases from V and 7 bases from J; bases unmatched to any gene: 8. The CDR3 extends over 15 amino acids. CDR3 in DNA: TGTGCCAGCAGTTTCAGGACTAGTAAGATCGGGGAGCTGTTTTTT. It specifies CASSFRTSKIGELFF.